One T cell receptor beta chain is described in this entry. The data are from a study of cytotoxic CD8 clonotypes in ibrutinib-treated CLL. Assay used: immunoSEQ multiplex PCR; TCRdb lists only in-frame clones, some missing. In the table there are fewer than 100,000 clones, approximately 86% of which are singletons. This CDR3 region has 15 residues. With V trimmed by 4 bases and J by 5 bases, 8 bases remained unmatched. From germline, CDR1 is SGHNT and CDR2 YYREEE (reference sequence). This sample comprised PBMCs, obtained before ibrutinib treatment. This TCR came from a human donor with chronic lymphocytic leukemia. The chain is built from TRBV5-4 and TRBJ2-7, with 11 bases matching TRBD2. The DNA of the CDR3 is TGTGCCAGCAGCCCAGTAGCGGGAGGGCCGAACGAGCAGTACTTC. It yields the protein CASSPVAGGPNEQYF. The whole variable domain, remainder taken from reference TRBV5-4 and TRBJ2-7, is ETGVTQSPTHLIKTRGQQVTLRCSSQSGHNTVSWYQQALGQGPQFIFQYYREEENGRGNFPPRFSGLQFPNYSSELNVNALELDDSALYLCASSPVAGGPNEQYFGPGTRLTVT.